Sequencing of this TCR beta chain was carried out in a study of graft-versus-host responses after intestinal transplantation. Only in-frame clones appear in the TCRdb table, and some are missing; sequencing was by immunoSEQ multiplex PCR. The table records some 90,000 clones, 80% to 95% of them present only once. Worth noting for this clone: No antigen is known for it.

The V gene lost 1 base and the J gene lost 2 bases, with 9 bases spanning the gap. The germline CDR1 and CDR2 sequences are LNHNV and YYDKDF (reference sequence). The CDR3 runs to 14 residues. This chain joins TRBV15 and TRBJ2-7; D might be TRBD2 (6 bases). The sequence came from a human donor who received an intestinal transplant. The source material was unstimulated CD4+ T cells sorted from spleen or lymph node cells, sampled before intestinal transplant. The CDR3, as DNA: TGTGCCACCAGCAGAGGGAGGGTAGCCTACGAGCAGTACTTC. Amino acid sequence: CATSRGRVAYEQYF.